This TCR beta chain was sequenced in a study of OX40 agonist ivuxolimab in advanced cancers. Study conclusions and caveats: The CD4+ and CD8+ T cells in the blood had expanded clonally by week 6 at 0.1 to 3.0 mg/kg. CD4+ T cells averaged fewer expanded clones than CD8+ T cells.

A remark on this clone: The antigen is undetermined.

Trimming removed 0 bases from V and 1 base from J; junction bases left unmatched: 8. The germline V gene has CDR1 SGDLS and CDR2 YYNGEE. This CDR3 contains 17 residues. This table comes from immunoSEQ multiplex PCR, and its TCRdb copy is limited to in-frame clones, with some not included. The sample lists about 73,000 clones, around four fifths occurring once. This sample comprised CD4+ or CD8+ T cells sorted from blood, obtained in a trial of the OX40 agonist ivuxolimab. This receptor was obtained from an adult with an advanced solid tumor such as melanoma, head and neck, liver or kidney cancer. The chain recombines TRBV9 with TRBJ2-3; 7 bases are shared with TRBD1. CDR3 nucleotides: TGTGCCAGCAGCGTAGAAGAAGGGGGCTATCGCACAGATACGCAGTATTTT. Its translation is CASSVEEGGYRTDTQYF.